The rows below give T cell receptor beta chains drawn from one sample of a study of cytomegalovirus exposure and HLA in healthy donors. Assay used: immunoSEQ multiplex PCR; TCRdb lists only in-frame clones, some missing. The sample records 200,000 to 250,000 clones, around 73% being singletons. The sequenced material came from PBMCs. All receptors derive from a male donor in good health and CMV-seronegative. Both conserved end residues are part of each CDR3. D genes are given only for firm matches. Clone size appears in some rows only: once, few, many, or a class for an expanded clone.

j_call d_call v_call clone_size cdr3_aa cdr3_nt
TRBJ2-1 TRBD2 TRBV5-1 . CTSSLGLAPSYNEQFF TGCACCAGCAGCTTAGGACTAGCGCCCTCCTACAATGAGCAGTTCTTC
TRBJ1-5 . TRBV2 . CASRWEGPQPQHF TGTGCCAGCAGATGGGAGGGGCCTCAGCCCCAGCATTTT
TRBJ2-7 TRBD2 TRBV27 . CARGGSLGNSYEQYF TGTGCCAGGGGGGGGTCCTTAGGCAACTCCTACGAGCAGTACTTC
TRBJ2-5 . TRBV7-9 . CASSLPQETQYF TGTGCCAGCAGCCTACCCCAAGAGACCCAGTACTTC
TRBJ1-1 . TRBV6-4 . CASSEGRGEAFF TGTGCCAGCAGTGAAGGGAGGGGCGAAGCTTTCTTT
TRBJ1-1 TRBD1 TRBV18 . CASSPVGTGKAFF TGTGCCAGCTCACCCGTCGGGACAGGGAAAGCTTTCTTT
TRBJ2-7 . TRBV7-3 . CASSLAGSYEQYF TGTGCCAGCAGCTTAGCCGGGTCCTACGAGCAGTACTTC
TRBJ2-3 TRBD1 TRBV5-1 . CASSPGGTGWEDTQYF TGCGCCAGCAGCCCTGGGGGGACAGGGTGGGAAGATACGCAGTATTTT
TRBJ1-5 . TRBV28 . CASSLRQTSNQPQHF TGTGCCAGCAGTTTACGACAGACTAGCAATCAGCCCCAGCATTTT
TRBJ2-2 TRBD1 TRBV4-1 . CASSRDRGRGTGELFF TGCGCCAGCAGCCGCGACAGGGGGCGAGGGACCGGGGAGCTGTTTTTT
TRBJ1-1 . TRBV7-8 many CASSPRHGSLNTEAFF TGTGCCAGCAGCCCCCGACATGGGTCCTTGAACACTGAAGCTTTCTTT
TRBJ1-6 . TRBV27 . CASSSLVGQVNSPLHF TGTGCCAGCAGTTCACTGGTTGGGCAGGTTAATTCACCCCTCCACTTT
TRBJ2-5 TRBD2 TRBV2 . CASSRAGVRETQYF TGTGCCAGCAGCCGAGCGGGAGTGCGGGAGACCCAGTACTTC
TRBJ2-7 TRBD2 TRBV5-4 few CASSLAGGEQYF TGTGCCAGCAGCTTGGCGGGAGGCGAGCAGTACTTC
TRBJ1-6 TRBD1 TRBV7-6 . CASSLDRGNSPLHF TGTGCCAGCAGCTTGGACAGGGGGAATTCACCCCTCCACTTT
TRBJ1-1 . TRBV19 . CASGNRARPEAFF TGTGCCAGTGGAAACAGGGCCAGACCTGAAGCTTTCTTT
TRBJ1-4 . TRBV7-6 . CASSSLGGQLFF TGTGCCAGCAGCAGTCTAGGGGGACAACTGTTTTTT
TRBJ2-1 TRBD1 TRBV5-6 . CASSLENAGGLPSYNEQFF TGTGCCAGCAGCTTGGAAAACGCAGGGGGCCTCCCCTCCTACAATGAGCAGTTCTTC
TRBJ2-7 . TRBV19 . CASSDPRGSSYEQYF TGTGCCAGTAGCGACCCCAGGGGAAGCTCCTACGAGCAGTACTTC
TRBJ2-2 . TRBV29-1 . CSAIGTANTGELFF TGCAGCGCTATAGGGACTGCGAACACCGGGGAGCTGTTTTTT
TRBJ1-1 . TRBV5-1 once CASSFRTGRGNTEAFF TGCGCCAGCAGCTTCCGGACGGGGAGGGGGAACACTGAAGCTTTCTTT
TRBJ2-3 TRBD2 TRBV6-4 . CASSDSTGGPNTQYF TGTGCCAGCAGTGACTCAACGGGAGGGCCGAATACGCAGTATTTT
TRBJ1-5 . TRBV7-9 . CSSSLGGGSPNKPQHF TGTTCCAGCAGCTTAGGAGGCGGCAGCCCTAATAAGCCCCAGCATTTT
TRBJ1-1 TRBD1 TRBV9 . CASSVGQGAPTEAFF TGTGCCAGCAGCGTAGGTCAGGGGGCACCCACTGAAGCTTTCTTT
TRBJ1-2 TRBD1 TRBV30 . CAWSDTGEDGYTF TGTGCCTGGAGTGACACAGGGGAGGATGGCTACACCTTC
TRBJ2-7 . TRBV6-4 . CASSEDSEQYF TGTGCCAGCAGTGAGGACAGCGAGCAGTACTTC
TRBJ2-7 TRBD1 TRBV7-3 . CASSLTPQGASTEQYF TGTGCCAGCAGCTTAACCCCACAGGGGGCGTCGACCGAGCAGTACTTC
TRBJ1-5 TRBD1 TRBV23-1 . CARGSEGTGRSWEPQHF TGCGCCAGAGGAAGCGAAGGGACAGGAAGATCCTGGGAGCCCCAGCATTTT
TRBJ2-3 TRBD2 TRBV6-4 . CASSASGNTDTQYF TGTGCCAGCAGTGCTAGCGGGAACACAGATACGCAGTATTTT
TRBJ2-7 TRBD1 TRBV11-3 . CASADRGTGEQYF TGTGCCAGCGCCGACAGGGGAACGGGGGAGCAGTACTTC
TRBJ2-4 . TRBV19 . CASGRQIAKNIQYF TGTGCCAGTGGACGACAGATAGCCAAAAACATTCAGTACTTC
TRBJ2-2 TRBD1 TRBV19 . CASSTLGTVNTGELFF TGTGCCAGTAGTACCCTCGGGACAGTCAACACCGGGGAGCTGTTTTTT
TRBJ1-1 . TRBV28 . CASSYQGIRTEAFF TGTGCCAGCAGTTATCAGGGTATACGCACTGAAGCTTTCTTT
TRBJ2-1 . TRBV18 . CASSPRQAGAEVEQFF TGTGCCAGCTCACCACGCCAGGCGGGGGCGGAGGTTGAGCAGTTCTTC
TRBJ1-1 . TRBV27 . CASSLSAITEAFF TGTGCCAGCAGTTTGAGCGCGATCACTGAAGCTTTCTTT
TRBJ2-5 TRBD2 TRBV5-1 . CASRVAGVAETQYF TGCGCCAGCAGGGTAGCGGGAGTCGCAGAGACCCAGTACTTC
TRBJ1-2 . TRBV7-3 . CASSITGNYGYTF TGTGCCAGCAGCATTACAGGGAACTATGGCTACACCTTC
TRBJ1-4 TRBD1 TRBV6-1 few CASSASGTGTEKLFF TGTGCCAGCAGTGCCTCCGGGACAGGGACGGAAAAACTGTTTTTT
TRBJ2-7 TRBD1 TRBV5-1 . CASSSSSRDRDRAYEQYF TGCGCCAGCAGCTCATCGTCCCGGGACAGGGATCGGGCGTACGAGCAGTACTTC
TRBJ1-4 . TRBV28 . CASTIGTGKLFF TGTGCCAGCACCATTGGAACAGGAAAACTGTTTTTT
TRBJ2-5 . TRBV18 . CASSPSDPGTQYF TGTGCCAGCTCACCTTCCGACCCGGGGACCCAGTACTTC
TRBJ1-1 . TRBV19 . CASRKPTGNTEAFF TGTGCCAGTAGGAAACCGACAGGGAACACTGAAGCTTTCTTT
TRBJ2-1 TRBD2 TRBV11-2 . CASSLGLAGVNEQFF TGTGCCAGCAGCCTAGGACTAGCGGGAGTCAATGAGCAGTTCTTC
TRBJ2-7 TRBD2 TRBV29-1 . CSVFRSGSYEQYF TGCAGCGTTTTCCGAAGCGGGAGTTACGAGCAGTACTTC
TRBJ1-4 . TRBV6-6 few CASSRGDEKLFF TGTGCCAGCAGTCGGGGTGATGAAAAACTGTTTTTT
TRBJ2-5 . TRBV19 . CASSARDFQETQYF TGTGCCAGTAGTGCGCGGGACTTCCAAGAGACCCAGTACTTC
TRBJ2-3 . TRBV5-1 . CASSWGLDTDTQYF TGTGCCAGCAGCTGGGGACTTGACACAGATACGCAGTATTTT
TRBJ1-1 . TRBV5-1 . CASSFQTGIGAEAFF TGCGCCAGCAGCTTCCAAACAGGGATTGGGGCTGAAGCTTTCTTT
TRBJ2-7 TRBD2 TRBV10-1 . CASSARLAGGREQYF TGCGCCAGCAGCGCTAGACTAGCGGGAGGGCGCGAGCAGTACTTC
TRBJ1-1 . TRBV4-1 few CASSQDRGRPNTEAFF TGCGCCAGCAGCCAAGACCGCGGCAGACCGAACACTGAAGCTTTCTTT
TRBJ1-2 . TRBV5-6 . CASSLLPRSGYGYTF TGTGCCAGCAGTCTTTTGCCCCGGTCTGGTTATGGCTACACCTTC
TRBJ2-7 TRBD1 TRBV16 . CASSRPGQGFSEQYF TGTGCCAGCAGCCGCCCGGGACAGGGGTTTTCCGAGCAGTACTTC
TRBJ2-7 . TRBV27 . CASSLTGSEQYF TGTGCCAGCAGCCTCACAGGGAGCGAGCAGTACTTC
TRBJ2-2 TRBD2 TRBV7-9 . CASSFLGLASNTGELFF TGTGCCAGCAGCTTCCTGGGACTAGCTTCGAACACCGGGGAGCTGTTTTTT
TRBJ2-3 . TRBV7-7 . CASSLGRTDTQYF TGTGCCAGCAGCTTAGGCAGGACAGATACGCAGTATTTT
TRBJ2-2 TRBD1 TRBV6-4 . CASYDPDGQGIGELFF TGTGCCAGCTATGACCCAGACGGACAGGGGATCGGGGAGCTGTTTTTT
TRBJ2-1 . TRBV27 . CASGHPSLNNEQFF TGTGCCAGCGGGCACCCGTCACTTAACAATGAGCAGTTCTTC
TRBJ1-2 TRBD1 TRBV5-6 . CASSSPGQGEVNYGYTF TGTGCCAGCAGCTCGCCGGGACAGGGGGAAGTAAACTATGGCTACACCTTC
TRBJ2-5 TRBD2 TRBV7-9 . CASRRGLAGGRQETQYF TGTGCCAGCAGACGGGGACTAGCGGGAGGACGTCAAGAGACCCAGTACTTC
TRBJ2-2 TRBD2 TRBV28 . CASSLGREGLGTGELFF TGTGCCAGCAGTTTAGGGCGGGAGGGCCTTGGCACCGGGGAGCTGTTTTTT